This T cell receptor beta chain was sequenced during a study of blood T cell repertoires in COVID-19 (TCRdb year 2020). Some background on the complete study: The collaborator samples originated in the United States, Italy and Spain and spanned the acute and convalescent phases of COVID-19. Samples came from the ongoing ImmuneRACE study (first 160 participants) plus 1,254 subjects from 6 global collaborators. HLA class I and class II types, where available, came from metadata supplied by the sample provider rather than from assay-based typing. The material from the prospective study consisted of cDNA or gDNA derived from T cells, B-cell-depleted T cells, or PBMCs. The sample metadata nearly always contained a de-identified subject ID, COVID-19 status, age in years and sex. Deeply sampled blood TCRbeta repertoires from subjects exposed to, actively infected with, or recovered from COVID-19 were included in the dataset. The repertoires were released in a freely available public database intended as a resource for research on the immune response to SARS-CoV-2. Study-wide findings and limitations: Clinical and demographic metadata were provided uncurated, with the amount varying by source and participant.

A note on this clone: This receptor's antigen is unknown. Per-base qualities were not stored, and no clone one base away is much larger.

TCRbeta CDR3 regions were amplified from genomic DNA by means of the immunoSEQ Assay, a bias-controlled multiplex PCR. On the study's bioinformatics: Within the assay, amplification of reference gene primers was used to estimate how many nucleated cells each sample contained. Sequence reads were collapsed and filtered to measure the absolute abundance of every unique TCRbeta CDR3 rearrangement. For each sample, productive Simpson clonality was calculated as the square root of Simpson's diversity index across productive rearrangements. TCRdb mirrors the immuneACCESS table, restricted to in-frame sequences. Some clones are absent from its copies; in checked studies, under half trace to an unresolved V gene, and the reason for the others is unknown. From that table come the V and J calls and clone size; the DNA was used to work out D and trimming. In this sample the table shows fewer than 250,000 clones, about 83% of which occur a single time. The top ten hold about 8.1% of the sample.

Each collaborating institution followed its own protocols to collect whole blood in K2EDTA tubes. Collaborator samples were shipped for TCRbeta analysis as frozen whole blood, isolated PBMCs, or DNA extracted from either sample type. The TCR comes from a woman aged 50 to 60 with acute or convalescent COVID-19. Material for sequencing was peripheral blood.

The CDR3 amino acid sequence is: CASSFPGLAEETQYF. The DNA reads TGCGCCAGCAGCTTTCCGGGACTAGCGGAAGAGACCCAGTACTTC. The rearrangement joined TRBV5-1 to TRBJ2-5; 11 central nucleotides agree with TRBD2. Compared with germline, V lacks 2 bases and J lacks 3 bases; bases without a gene match: 3. From the cysteine up to the phenylalanine, the CDR3 has a length of 15 residues. The retained sequence is limited to the CDR3, 45 bases, with the frame set at the first base. The germline V gene gives CDR1 as SGHRS and CDR2 as YFSETQ.